The 6 T cell receptor beta chains presented below share a single source sample, sequenced in a study of T cell responses to AZD1222 COVID-19 vaccine. Sequencing was performed with immunoSEQ multiplex PCR; in TCRdb, only in-frame clones are kept and a portion is missing. The profile shows 84,000 or so clones, about 86% of them singletons. The specimen comprised peripheral blood, sampled on day 0 of AZD1222 vaccination. These receptors originate from an adult in good health.

This rearrangement joins TRBV29-1 to TRBJ2-7; D not resolved. Germline CDR1 SQVTM, CDR2 ANQGSEA. The CDR3 sequence is 10 residues long. The ends were cut back, 4 bases at V and 3 bases at J, with 4 bases in the middle. The CDR3: CSVVNYEQYF. The CDR3 nucleotides are TGCAGCGTTGTAAACTACGAGCAGTACTTC.

In DNA, the CDR3 is TGTGCCAGCAGCCCCGCGACTAGCGGGAGGGCCCTTGACAATGAGCAGTTCTTC. Translation gives CASSPATSGRALDNEQFF. The chain recombines TRBV14 with TRBJ2-1; the match to TRBD2 covers 14 bases. The V and J ends lost 4 bases and 5 bases, in that order; junction bases with no gene match: 10. There are 18 residues in the CDR3. Germline V lookup: CDR1 SGHDN, CDR2 FVKESK.

The rearrangement uses TRBV7-2 and TRBJ1-5, with 8 bases lining up with TRBD1. The trim removed 1 base at V and 2 bases at J, leaving 7 bases unmatched. The CDR3 extends over 17 amino acids. Germline loops: CDR1 SGHTA, CDR2 FQGNSA. CDR3 nucleotides: TGTGCCAGCAGCTTAGTTGCAGGGGGCTGGGGCAATCAGCCCCAGCATTTT. Amino acid sequence: CASSLVAGGWGNQPQHF.

The CDR3: CASSFDRGLGEQFF. The CDR3 nucleotides read TGCGCCAGCAGCTTCGACAGGGGGCTCGGTGAGCAGTTCTTC. The rearrangement joins TRBV10-1 to TRBJ2-1, with 10 bases lining up with TRBD1. The J segment lost 9 bases and the V segment lost 6 bases, leaving 8 bases of the junction unmatched. The germline gives CDR1 WNHNN, CDR2 SYGVQD (reference sequence). This CDR3 is 14 amino acids long.

This chain uses TRBV6-5 with TRBJ2-7, with 9 bases aligning to TRBD2. Per the germline V gene, CDR1 is MNHEY and CDR2 is SVGAGI. J was trimmed by 3 bases and V by 7 bases; bases with no gene match: 7. This CDR3 has 14 residues. The CDR3 region is CASNMAGGGYEQYF. The CDR3 bases are TGTGCCAGCAATATGGCGGGGGGGGGCTACGAGCAGTACTTC.

The chain is built from TRBV15 and TRBJ2-7; TRBD2 matches at 14 bases. V lost 3 bases to trimming and J lost 5 bases; unmatched junction nucleotides: 9. The CDR3 consists of 17 residues. Germline V gene sequence: CDR1 LNHNV, CDR2 YYDKDF (reference sequence). The CDR3 sequence is CATSSPGTSGSVNEQYF. In nucleotides, the CDR3 is TGTGCCACCAGCAGCCCCGGGACTAGCGGGAGTGTAAACGAGCAGTACTTC.